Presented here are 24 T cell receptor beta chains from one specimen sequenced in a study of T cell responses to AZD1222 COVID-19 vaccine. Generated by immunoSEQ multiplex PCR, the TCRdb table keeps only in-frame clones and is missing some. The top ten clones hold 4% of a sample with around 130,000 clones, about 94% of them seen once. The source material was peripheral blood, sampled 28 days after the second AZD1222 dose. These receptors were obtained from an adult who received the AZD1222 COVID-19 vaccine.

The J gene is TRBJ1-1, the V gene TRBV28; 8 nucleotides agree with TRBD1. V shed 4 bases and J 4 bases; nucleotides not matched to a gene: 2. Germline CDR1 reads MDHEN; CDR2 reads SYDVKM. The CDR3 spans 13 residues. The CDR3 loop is CASSWTGSTEAFF. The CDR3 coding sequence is TGTGCCAGCAGTTGGACAGGGAGCACTGAAGCTTTCTTT. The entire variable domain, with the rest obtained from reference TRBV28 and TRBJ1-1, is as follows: DVKVTQSSRYLVKRTGEKVFLECVQDMDHENMFWYRQDPGLGLRLIYFSYDVKMKEKGDIPEGYSVSREKKERFSLILESASTNQTSMYLCASSWTGSTEAFFGQGTRLTVV.

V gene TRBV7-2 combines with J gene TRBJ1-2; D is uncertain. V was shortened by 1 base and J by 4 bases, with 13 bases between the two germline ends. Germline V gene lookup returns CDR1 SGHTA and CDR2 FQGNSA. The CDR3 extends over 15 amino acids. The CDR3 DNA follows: TGTGCCAGCAGCTTAGTAGGTGGTGGTGTCTATGGCTACACCTTC. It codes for CASSLVGGGVYGYTF. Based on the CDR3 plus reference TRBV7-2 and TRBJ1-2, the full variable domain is GAGVSQSPSNKVTEKGKDVELRCDPISGHTALYWYRQSLGQGLEFLIYFQGNSAPDKSGLPSDRFSAERTGGSVSTLTIQRTQQEDSAVYLCASSLVGGGVYGYTFGSGTRLTVV.

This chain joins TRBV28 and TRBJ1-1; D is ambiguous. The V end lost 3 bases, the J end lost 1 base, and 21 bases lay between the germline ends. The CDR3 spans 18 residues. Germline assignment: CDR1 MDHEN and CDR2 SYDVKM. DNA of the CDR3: TGTGCCAGCAGTTTCTTTGGCCGAATTGCGACTGCGAACACTGAAGCTTTCTTT. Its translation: CASSFFGRIATANTEAFF.

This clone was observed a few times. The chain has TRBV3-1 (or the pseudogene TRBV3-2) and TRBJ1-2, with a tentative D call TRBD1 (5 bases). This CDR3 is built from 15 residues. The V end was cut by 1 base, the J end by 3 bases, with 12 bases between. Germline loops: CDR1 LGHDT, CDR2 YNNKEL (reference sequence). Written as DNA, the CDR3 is TGTGCCAGCAGCCAAGCCCCCCGCAGGGACTATGGCTACACCTTC. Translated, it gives CASSQAPRRDYGYTF.

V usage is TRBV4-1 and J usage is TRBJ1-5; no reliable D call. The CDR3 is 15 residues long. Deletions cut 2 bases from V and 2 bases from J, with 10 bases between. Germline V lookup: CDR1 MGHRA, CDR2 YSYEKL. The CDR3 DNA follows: TGCGCCAGCAGCCAATTCGCTGGACGCAATCAGCCCCAGCATTTT. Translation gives CASSQFAGRNQPQHF.

CDR3 in amino acids: CASGSLPGQGMENTEAFF. DNA of the CDR3: TGTGCTAGTGGTTCCCTCCCGGGACAGGGGATGGAGAACACTGAAGCTTTCTTT. The rearrangement joins TRBV12-5 to TRBJ1-1, with 10 bases aligning to TRBD1. The CDR3 has 18 amino acids. Germline assignment: CDR1 LGHNT and CDR2 FRNRAP. The V gene end was trimmed by 4 bases and the J gene end by 1 base; junction bases not matched to a gene: 12.

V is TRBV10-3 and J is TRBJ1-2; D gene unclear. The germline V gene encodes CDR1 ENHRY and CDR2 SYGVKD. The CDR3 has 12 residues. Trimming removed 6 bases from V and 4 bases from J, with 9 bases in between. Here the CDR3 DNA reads TGTGCCATCAGGCCCCCCAGCTATGGCTACACCTTC. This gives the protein CAIRPPSYGYTF.

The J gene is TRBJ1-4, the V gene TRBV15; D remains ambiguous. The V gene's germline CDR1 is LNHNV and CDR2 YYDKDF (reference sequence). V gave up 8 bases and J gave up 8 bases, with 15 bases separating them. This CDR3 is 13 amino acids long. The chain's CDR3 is CATSFRKGEKLFF. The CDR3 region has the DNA TGTGCCACCTCATTCCGAAAGGGCGAAAAACTGTTTTTT. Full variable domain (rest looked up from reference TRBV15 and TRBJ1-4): DAMVIQNPRYQVTQFGKPVTLSCSQTLNHNVMYWYQQKSSQAPKLLFHYYDKDFNNEADTPDNFQSRRPNTSFCFLDIRSPGLGDTAMYLCATSFRKGEKLFFGSGTQLSVL.

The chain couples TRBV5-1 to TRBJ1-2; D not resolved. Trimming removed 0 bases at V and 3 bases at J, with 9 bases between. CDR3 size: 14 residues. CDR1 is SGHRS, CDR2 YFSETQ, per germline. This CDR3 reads CASSLDYLYYGYTF. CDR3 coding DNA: TGCGCCAGCAGCTTGGACTATCTTTACTATGGCTACACCTTC.

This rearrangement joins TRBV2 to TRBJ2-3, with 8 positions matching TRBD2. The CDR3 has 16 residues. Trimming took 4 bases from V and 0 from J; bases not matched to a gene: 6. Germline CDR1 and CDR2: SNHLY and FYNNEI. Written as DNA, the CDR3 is TGTGCCAGCAGTGTGAGCGGGAGATTTAGCACAGATACGCAGTATTTT. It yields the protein CASSVSGRFSTDTQYF.

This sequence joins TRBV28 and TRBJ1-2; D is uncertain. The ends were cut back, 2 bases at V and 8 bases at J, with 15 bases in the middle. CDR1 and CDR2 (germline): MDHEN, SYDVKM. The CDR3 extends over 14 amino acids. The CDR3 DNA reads TGTGCCAGCAGTTTAGGGCCCCGTCTAGGCGGCTACACCTTC. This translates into CASSLGPRLGGYTF.

CDR3 sequence: CASSPEGNTIYF. CDR3 in DNA: TGTGCCAGCAGCCCAGAGGGAAACACCATATATTTT. The chain uses TRBV11-2 and TRBJ1-3; the D is unclear. Trimming cost V 5 bases and J 4 bases, with 6 bases left between them. Looked up from germline, CDR1 is SGHAT and CDR2 is FQNNGV. This CDR3 contains 12 residues. The variable domain in full, completed from reference TRBV11-2 and TRBJ1-3, reads EAGVAQSPRYKIIEKRQSVAFWCNPISGHATLYWYQQILGQGPKLLIQFQNNGVVDDSQLPKDRFSAERLKGVDSTLKIQPAKLEDSAVYLCASSPEGNTIYFGEGSWLTVV.

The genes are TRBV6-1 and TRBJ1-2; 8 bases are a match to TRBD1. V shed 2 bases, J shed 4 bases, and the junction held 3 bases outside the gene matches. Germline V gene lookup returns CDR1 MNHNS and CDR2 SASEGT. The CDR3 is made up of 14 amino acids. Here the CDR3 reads CASSEQGAAYGYTF. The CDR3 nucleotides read TGTGCCAGCAGTGAACAGGGGGCCGCCTATGGCTACACCTTC.

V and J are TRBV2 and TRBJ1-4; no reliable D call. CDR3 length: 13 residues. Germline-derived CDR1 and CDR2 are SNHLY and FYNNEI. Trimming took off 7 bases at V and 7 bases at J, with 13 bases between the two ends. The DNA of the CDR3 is TGTGCCAGCACCCTAAGTGGGGTTGAAAAACTGTTTTTT. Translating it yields CASTLSGVEKLFF.

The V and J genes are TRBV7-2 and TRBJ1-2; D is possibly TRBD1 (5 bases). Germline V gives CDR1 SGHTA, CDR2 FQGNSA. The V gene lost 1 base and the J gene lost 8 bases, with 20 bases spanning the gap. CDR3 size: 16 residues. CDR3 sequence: CASSLGRAVDSGGYTF. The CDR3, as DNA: TGTGCCAGCAGCTTAGGGCGGGCAGTAGATTCAGGGGGCTACACCTTC.

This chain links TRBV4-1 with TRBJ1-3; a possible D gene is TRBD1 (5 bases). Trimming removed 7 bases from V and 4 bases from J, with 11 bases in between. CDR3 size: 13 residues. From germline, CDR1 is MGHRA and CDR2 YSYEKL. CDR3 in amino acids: CASKGAPGNTIYF. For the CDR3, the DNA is TGCGCCAGCAAAGGGGCTCCGGGAAACACCATATATTTT.

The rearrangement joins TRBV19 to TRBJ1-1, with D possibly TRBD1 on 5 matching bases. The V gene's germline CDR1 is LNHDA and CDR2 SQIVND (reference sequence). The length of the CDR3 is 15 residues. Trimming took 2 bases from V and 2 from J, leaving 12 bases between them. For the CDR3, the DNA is TGTGCCAGTAGTATATCCTCGACAGCTAACACTGAAGCTTTCTTT. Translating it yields CASSISSTANTEAFF. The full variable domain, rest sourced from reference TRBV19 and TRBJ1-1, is DGGITQSPKYLFRKEGQNVTLSCEQNLNHDAMYWYRQDPGQGLRLIYYSQIVNDFQKGDIAEGYSVSREKKESFPLTVTSAQKNPTAFYLCASSISSTANTEAFFGQGTRLTVV.

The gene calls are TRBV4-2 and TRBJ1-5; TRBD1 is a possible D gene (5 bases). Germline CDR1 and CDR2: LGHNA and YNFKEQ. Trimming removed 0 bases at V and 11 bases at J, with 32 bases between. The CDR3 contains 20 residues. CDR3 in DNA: TGTGCCAGCAGCCAAGATTTCAGGACACGCTGGACTGATCCTCTGTCGTCCCAGCATTTT. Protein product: CASSQDFRTRWTDPLSSQHF.

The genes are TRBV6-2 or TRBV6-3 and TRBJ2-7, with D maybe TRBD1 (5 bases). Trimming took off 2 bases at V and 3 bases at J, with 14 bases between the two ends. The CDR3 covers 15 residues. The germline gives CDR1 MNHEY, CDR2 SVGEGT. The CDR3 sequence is CASSYPASGHYEQYF. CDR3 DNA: TGTGCCAGCAGTTACCCTGCGTCAGGACACTACGAGCAGTACTTC.

The CDR3 DNA sequence: TGTGCCAGCAGCTTGGGACAGGGGGCGGCTTTCTTT. Protein: CASSLGQGAAFF. This chain connects TRBV7-3 to TRBJ1-1; 12 bases align to TRBD1. V lost 3 bases to trimming and J lost 11 bases; unmatched junction nucleotides: 1. This CDR3 region has 12 residues. The germline V gene has CDR1 SGHTA and CDR2 FQGTGA.

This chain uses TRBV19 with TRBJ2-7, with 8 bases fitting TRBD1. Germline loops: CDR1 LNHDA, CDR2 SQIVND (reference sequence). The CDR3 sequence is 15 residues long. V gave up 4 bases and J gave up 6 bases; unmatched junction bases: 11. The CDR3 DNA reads TGTGCCAGTAGTACAAAGGGACAGGCAGCTCGCGAGCAGTACTTC. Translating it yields CASSTKGQAAREQYF.

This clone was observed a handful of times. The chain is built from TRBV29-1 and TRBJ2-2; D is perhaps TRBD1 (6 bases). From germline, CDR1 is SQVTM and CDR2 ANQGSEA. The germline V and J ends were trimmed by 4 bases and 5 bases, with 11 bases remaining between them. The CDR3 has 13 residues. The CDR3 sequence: CSVGVTGTGELFF. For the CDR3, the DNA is TGCAGCGTTGGGGTTACAGGGACCGGGGAGCTGTTTTTT.

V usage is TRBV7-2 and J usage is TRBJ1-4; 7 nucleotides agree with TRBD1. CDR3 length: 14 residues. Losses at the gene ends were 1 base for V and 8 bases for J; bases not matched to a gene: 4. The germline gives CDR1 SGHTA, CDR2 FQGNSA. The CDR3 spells CASSLEGGYEKLFF. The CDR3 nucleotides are TGTGCCAGCAGCTTAGAAGGGGGCTACGAAAAACTGTTTTTT.

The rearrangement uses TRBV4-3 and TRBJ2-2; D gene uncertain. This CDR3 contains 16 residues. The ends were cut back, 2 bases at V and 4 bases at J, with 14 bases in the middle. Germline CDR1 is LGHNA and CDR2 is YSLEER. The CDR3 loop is CASSQSASAGTGELFF. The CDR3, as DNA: TGCGCCAGCAGCCAAAGCGCCTCTGCAGGCACCGGGGAGCTGTTTTTT.